The 27 T cell receptor beta chains below were found in one sample sequenced in a study of CD4 T cells in lung cancer. TCRdb's table, derived via immunoSEQ multiplex PCR, lists solely in-frame clones and lacks some. The sample has some 150 clones; roughly 80% are singletons. Their specific antigens are unknown. The sequencing input was a cultured T cell line or clone derived from lung, from the whole sample or a sorted T cell fraction (not recorded which). These TCRs come from an older woman with non-small cell lung cancer. Some clones in this sample may be carry-over from other donors' samples.

J is TRBJ1-2 and V is TRBV6-6; D call uncertain. V was clipped by 2 bases and J by 0 bases, with 4 bases between them. The CDR3 runs to 13 residues. Germline loops: CDR1 MNHNY, CDR2 SVGAGI (reference sequence). CDR3 sequence (DNA): TGTGCCAGCAGTTACGTCCCTAACTATGGCTACACCTTC. Translation gives CASSYVPNYGYTF.

Concerning this clone: Within the sample, other DNA sequences also encode this same CDR3. The chain carries TRBV19 and TRBJ1-5; no reliable D call. The V gene lost 6 bases and the J gene lost 7 bases, with 19 bases spanning the gap. There are 15 residues in the CDR3. Germline V gives CDR1 LNHDA, CDR2 SQIVND (reference sequence). The CDR3, as DNA: TGTGCCAGTAGAGCCCTTTTGGGGTCGGCGCAGCCCCAGCATTTT. Translating gives CASRALLGSAQPQHF.

The chain combines TRBV2 with TRBJ2-3; tentative D call: TRBD2 (7 bases). There are 15 residues in the CDR3. Germline V gene data show CDR1 as SNHLY and CDR2 as FYNNEI. Between the trimmed V and J ends, which lost 4 bases and 1 base, there was a span of 12 bases. CDR3 region: CASSVGGGRTDTQYF. CDR3 DNA sequence: TGTGCCAGCAGTGTAGGGGGGGGCCGCACAGATACGCAGTATTTT.

This clone was seen more than once but under ten times. This chain joins TRBV7-2 and TRBJ1-1; no clear D gene. Germline V gives CDR1 SGHTA, CDR2 FQGNSA. CDR3 length equals 10 residues. With 11 bases removed from V and 8 bases from J, the gap between germline ends came to 12 bases. CDR3 loop: CAAGLQEAFF. The CDR3 DNA is TGTGCCGCCGGGCTGCAGGAAGCTTTCTTT.

Only a few counts were recorded for this clone. The chain employs TRBV6-6 and TRBJ1-5; a possible D gene is TRBD1 (5 bases). CDR3 length equals 15 residues. V was cut by 4 bases and J by 1 base, with 11 bases left in between. The V gene's germline CDR1 is MNHNY and CDR2 SVGAGI (reference sequence). The CDR3 here is CASSWGWGSNQPQHF. The DNA of the CDR3 is TGTGCCAGCAGTTGGGGGTGGGGGAGCAATCAGCCCCAGCATTTT.

V is TRBV28 and J is TRBJ1-2; D is unresolved. In germline, CDR1 is MDHEN, CDR2 SYDVKM. V lost 5 bases and J 4 bases, leaving 17 bases between the germline ends. This CDR3 region has 15 residues. DNA of the CDR3: TGTGCCAGCAGTACCTCATACGCCCTTATCTATGGCTACACCTTC. Its protein is CASSTSYALIYGYTF.

The rearrangement links TRBV10-3 to TRBJ2-2; TRBD1 matches at 9 bases. This CDR3 region has 15 residues. CDR1 ENHRY and CDR2 SYGVKD come from the germline V gene. The V and J ends lost 10 bases and 4 bases, in that order; junction bases with no gene match: 10. In nucleotides, the CDR3 is TGTGCCACCGGACCAGGGACAGGGACCACCGGGGAGCTGTTTTTT. This sequence encodes CATGPGTGTTGELFF.

The chain is built from TRBV5-1 and TRBJ2-1, with D perhaps TRBD1 or TRBD2 (7 bases each). V was shortened by 0 bases and J by 7 bases, with 17 bases between the two germline ends. The CDR3 sequence is 16 residues long. Germline V gene lookup returns CDR1 SGHRS and CDR2 YFSETQ. In DNA form, the CDR3 reads TGCGCCAGCAGCTTGGACAGGGGAGGGGTGAGGAATGAGCAGTTCTTC. Translating gives CASSLDRGGVRNEQFF.

The V call is TRBV19, the J call TRBJ2-1; 12 bases are a match to TRBD2. The germline V gene encodes CDR1 LNHDA and CDR2 SQIVND (reference sequence). The V gene end was trimmed by 4 bases and the J gene end by 8 bases; junction bases not matched to a gene: 21. The CDR3 length is 20 residues. The chain's CDR3 is CASSKLVKGLSSGRADEQFF. Here the CDR3 DNA reads TGTGCCAGTAGTAAGTTGGTAAAGGGGCTGTCTAGCGGGAGGGCCGATGAGCAGTTCTTC.

The chain couples TRBV2 to TRBJ2-2; 8 nucleotides align to TRBD2. CDR3 length equals 15 residues. CDR1 SNHLY and CDR2 FYNNEI come from the germline V gene. The V gene end was trimmed by 5 bases and the J gene end by 0 bases; junction bases not matched to a gene: 2. CDR3 sequence (DNA): TGTGCCAGCAGTCGAGCGGGGGCGAACACCGGGGAGCTGTTTTTT. Translation gives CASSRAGANTGELFF.

This clone appeared a single time. V and J are TRBV11-2 and TRBJ2-7, with unresolved D. CDR1 and CDR2 from the germline V gene are SGHAT and FQNNGV. The V and J ends lost 0 bases and 2 bases respectively, with 8 bases between them. The CDR3 runs 14 residues. In nucleotides, the CDR3 is TGTGCCAGCAGCTTAGAAGCTTACACCTACGAGCAGTACTTC. Translating it yields CASSLEAYTYEQYF.

The chain is built from TRBV5-1 and TRBJ2-7; 11 nucleotides line up with TRBD2. With V trimmed by 5 bases and J by 2 bases, 3 bases remained unmatched. CDR3 size: 14 residues. Germline V CDR1 and CDR2: SGHRS, YFSETQ. The CDR3 nucleotides are TGCGCCAGCAGTAGTAGCGGGGGGGCCTACGAGCAGTACTTC. It encodes CASSSSGGAYEQYF.

The CDR3 DNA is TGCGCCAGCAGCTTGGGGACAGCCAGCTATGGCTACACCTTC. Translation: CASSLGTASYGYTF. This chain joins TRBV5-1 and TRBJ1-2, with D perhaps matching TRBD1 (6 bases). The CDR3 has 14 amino acids. Germline V gene data show CDR1 as SGHRS and CDR2 as YFSETQ. The V and J ends lost 0 bases and 4 bases respectively, with 10 bases between them.

V usage is TRBV7-3 and J usage is TRBJ2-2; perhaps TRBD2 as D (6 bases). Trimming stripped 3 bases from V and 5 bases from J, with 13 bases between. The CDR3 length is 15 residues. Germline CDR1 and CDR2: SGHTA and FQGTGA. CDR3 region: CASSFFSAGTGELFF. In DNA, the CDR3 is TGTGCCAGCAGCTTTTTTTCGGCGGGGACCGGGGAGCTGTTTTTT.

CDR3 in DNA: TGTGCCAGTAGTATCGGCGGCCGCAGGGGCAATCAGCCCCAGCATTTT. It translates to CASSIGGRRGNQPQHF. This rearrangement joins TRBV19 to TRBJ1-5; the D gene is possibly TRBD1 (5 bases). The V end was cut by 3 bases, the J end by 2 bases, with 14 bases between. Germline CDR1 reads LNHDA; CDR2 reads SQIVND (reference sequence). CDR3 length equals 16 residues.

The V call is TRBV28, the J call TRBJ2-7, with TRBD2 identical over 11 bases. With V trimmed by 2 bases and J by 7 bases, 7 bases remained unmatched. This CDR3 is built from 15 residues. From germline, CDR1 is MDHEN and CDR2 SYDVKM. CDR3 coding DNA: TGTGCCAGCAGTTTACTAGCGGGAGGATCCGGGGAGCAGTACTTC. Protein: CASSLLAGGSGEQYF.

V is TRBV29-1 and J is TRBJ1-1; D call uncertain. The germline V gene has CDR1 SQVTM and CDR2 ANQGSEA. V lost 6 bases, J lost 2 bases, and 13 bases lay in between. CDR3 size: 13 residues. CDR3 DNA: TGCAGCGTCAGAGGACGGTTAAACACTGAAGCTTTCTTT. It encodes CSVRGRLNTEAFF.

The chain recombines TRBV4-1 with TRBJ2-5, with 7 bases that match TRBD2. The last part of the DNA fits TRBJ2-7 better; the J call may be wrong. Germline assignment: CDR1 MGHRA and CDR2 YSYEKL. CDR3 size: 16 residues. The CDR3 here is CASSQIAGELSYEQYF. In nucleotides, the CDR3 is TGCGCCAGCAGCCAAATTGCGGGAGAACTCTCCTACGAGCAGTACTTC.

The chain has TRBV28 and TRBJ1-6; D is uncertain. The CDR3 loop spans 13 amino acids. From germline, CDR1 is MDHEN and CDR2 SYDVKM. With 2 bases removed from V and 6 bases from J, the gap between germline ends came to 5 bases. CDR3 amino acids: CASSLQLNSPLHF. CDR3 nucleotide sequence: TGTGCCAGCAGTTTACAGCTTAATTCACCCCTCCACTTT.

This chain connects TRBV5-1 to TRBJ2-2; 11 bases align to TRBD2. V lost 4 bases and J lost 6; bases outside the gene matches: 5. The CDR3 length is 15 residues. The germline CDR1 and CDR2 sequences are SGHRS and YFSETQ. The CDR3 reads CASSPGLAESGELFF. DNA of the CDR3: TGCGCCAGCAGCCCGGGACTAGCGGAGTCCGGGGAGCTGTTTTTT.

The rearrangement joins TRBV2 to TRBJ2-1; 8 bases are shared with TRBD1. J lost 1 base, V lost 6 bases, and 8 bases had no gene match. Germline loops: CDR1 SNHLY, CDR2 FYNNEI. There are 16 residues in the CDR3. This CDR3 is CASRRARTGSYNEQFF. The CDR3 region has the DNA TGTGCCAGCAGGAGGGCCCGGACAGGGTCCTACAATGAGCAGTTCTTC.

This clone appeared once. The chain is built from TRBV6-1 and TRBJ1-1; TRBD1 aligns across 8 bases. Germline V gene data show CDR1 as MNHNS and CDR2 as SASEGT. V dropped 2 bases and J dropped 1; count of bases not matched to a gene: 12. This CDR3 is built from 18 residues. Here the CDR3 reads CASSEPRTGPRENTEAFF. In DNA form, the CDR3 reads TGTGCCAGCAGTGAACCACGGACAGGGCCTAGGGAGAACACTGAAGCTTTCTTT.

The V call is TRBV5-6, the J call TRBJ1-3; TRBD1 agrees at 7 bases. Per germline, CDR1 SGHDT and CDR2 YYEEEE. The CDR3 contains 17 residues. V was pared by 3 bases and J by 0 bases, with 9 bases of the junction left unmatched. The CDR3 here is CASSSLQGTYSGNTIYF. In nucleotides, the CDR3 is TGTGCCAGCAGCTCTCTACAGGGGACCTACTCTGGAAACACCATATATTTT.

In regard to this clone: Since no conserved phenylalanine or tryptophan closes the CDR3, a read error is the likely cause. The V gene is TRBV7-9, the J gene TRBJ1-2; 8 bases map to TRBD1. The V segment lost 5 bases and the J segment 4 bases; nucleotides outside the gene matches: 6. The V gene's germline CDR1 is SEHNR and CDR2 FQNEAQ (reference sequence). The CDR3 runs to 14 residues. The CDR3 spells CASSPGQGIYGYTS. CDR3 nucleotide sequence: TGTGCCAGCAGCCCTGGACAGGGTATCTATGGCTACACCTCC.

V and J are TRBV6-5 and TRBJ1-5; D not certain. Between the trimmed V and J ends, which lost 6 bases and 5 bases, there was a span of 11 bases. CDR1 MNHEY and CDR2 SVGAGI come from the germline V gene. This CDR3 has 13 residues. This CDR3 is CASSPSLDQPQHF. DNA of the CDR3: TGTGCCAGCAGCCCGTCCCTAGATCAGCCCCAGCATTTT.

This sequence joins TRBV2 and TRBJ1-2; maybe TRBD1 (5 bases). The V and J ends lost 0 bases and 5 bases respectively, with 10 bases between them. CDR1 SNHLY and CDR2 FYNNEI come from the germline V gene. The length of the CDR3 is 14 residues. The CDR3 DNA follows: TGTGCCAGCAGTGAAGCGGGGCTTATATATGGCTACACCTTC. Its protein is CASSEAGLIYGYTF.

This clone was observed a handful of times. The chain recombines TRBV27 with TRBJ2-7; D is possibly TRBD2 (5 bases). The V gene's germline CDR1 is MNHEY and CDR2 SMNVEV (reference sequence). CDR3 length equals 12 residues. Trimming removed 3 bases from V and 5 bases from J, with 8 bases in between. CDR3 bases: TGTGCCAGCAGTTTGGCCGGGGACGAGCAGTACTTC. Translated: CASSLAGDEQYF.